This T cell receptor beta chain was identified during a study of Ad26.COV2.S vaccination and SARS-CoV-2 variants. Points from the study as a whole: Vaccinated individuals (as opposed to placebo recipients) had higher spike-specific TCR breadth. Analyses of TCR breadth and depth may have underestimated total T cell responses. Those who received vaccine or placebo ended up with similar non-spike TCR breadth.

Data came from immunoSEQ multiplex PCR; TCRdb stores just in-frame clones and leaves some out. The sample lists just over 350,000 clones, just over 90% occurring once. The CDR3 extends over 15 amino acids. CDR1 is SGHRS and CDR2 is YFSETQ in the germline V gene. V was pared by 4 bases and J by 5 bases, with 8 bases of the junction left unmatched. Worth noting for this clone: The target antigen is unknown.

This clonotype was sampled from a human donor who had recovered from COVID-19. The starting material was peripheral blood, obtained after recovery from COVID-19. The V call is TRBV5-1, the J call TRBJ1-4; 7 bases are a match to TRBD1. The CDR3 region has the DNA TGCGCCAGCAGCCTAGTATCGGGACAGAATGAAAAACTGTTTTTT. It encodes CASSLVSGQNEKLFF.